The 8 T cell receptor beta chains reported below all come from one sample, sequenced in a study of beta chain features in type 1 diabetes. The entirety of the isolated RNA underwent reverse transcription, so expressed TCRB transcripts were sequenced. This table comes from immunoSEQ multiplex PCR, and its TCRdb copy is limited to in-frame clones, with some not included. Altogether just over 600,000 clones are present, roughly a sixth being singletons, with the ten largest covering around 0.095%. Sequenced material: naive CD4+ T cells from blood. These receptors all stem from a man younger than 35 in good health.

Regarding this clone: Other DNA sequences in the same sample also yield this CDR3. The genes are TRBV18 and TRBJ1-4; no definite D call. The CDR3 loop spans 13 amino acids. V was cut by 3 bases and J by 5 bases, with 7 bases left in between. Germline assignment: CDR1 KGHSH and CDR2 LQKENI. The CDR3 nucleotides read TGTGCCAGCTCACCGGGTTTGAATGAAAAACTGTTTTTT. The encoded protein is CASSPGLNEKLFF.

This clone was observed a handful of times. The chain combines TRBV9 with TRBJ1-2; TRBD1 is a possible D gene (5 bases). V lost 0 bases to trimming and J lost 7 bases, with 16 bases between them. Germline V gene sequence: CDR1 SGDLS, CDR2 YYNGEE. The CDR3 is made up of 15 amino acids. CDR3 in amino acids: CASSVETGTMRGYTF. The CDR3 DNA follows: TGTGCCAGCAGCGTAGAAACTGGGACGATGCGTGGCTACACCTTC.

The V gene is TRBV9, the J gene TRBJ2-5; TRBD1 might be the D (5 bases). Trimming stripped 4 bases from V and 5 bases from J, with 18 bases between. CDR1 is SGDLS, CDR2 YYNGEE, per germline. The CDR3 contains 15 residues. The CDR3 reads CASSPSSGPGETQYF. CDR3 DNA sequence: TGTGCCAGCAGCCCCTCCTCCGGGCCAGGGGAGACCCAGTACTTC.

The genes are TRBV7-2 and TRBJ2-5; no reliable D call. Germline values: CDR1 SGHTA, CDR2 FQGNSA. V was cut by 4 bases and J by 5 bases, with 14 bases left in between. The CDR3 has 14 amino acids. DNA of the CDR3: TGTGCCAGCAGCTCGGCCCCGGTGGGCGAGACCCAGTACTTC. Translating it yields CASSSAPVGETQYF.

The chain employs TRBV2 and TRBJ2-7; the match to TRBD1 covers 8 bases. The CDR3 loop spans 15 amino acids. J gave up 6 bases and V 3 bases, and 10 bases lay outside the gene matches. Germline values: CDR1 SNHLY, CDR2 FYNNEI. The CDR3 sequence: CASSDGQGQTGEQYF. CDR3 nucleotide sequence: TGTGCCAGCAGTGACGGACAGGGCCAAACGGGCGAGCAGTACTTC. Full variable domain (rest looked up from reference TRBV2 and TRBJ2-7): EPEVTQTPSHQVTQMGQEVILRCVPISNHLYFYWYRQILGQKVEFLVSFYNNEISEKSEIFDDQFSVERPDGSNFTLKIRSTKLEDSAMYFCASSDGQGQTGEQYFGPGTRLTVT.

This clone has only a few counts. The chain uses TRBV7-9 and TRBJ1-2, with D unresolved. This CDR3 is 13 amino acids long. CDR1 is SEHNR, CDR2 FQNEAQ, per germline (reference sequence). V was trimmed by 3 bases and J by 0 bases, leaving 5 bases between them. The CDR3 nucleotides are TGTGCCAGCAGCTTCGCTGCTAACTATGGCTACACCTTC. Its protein product is CASSFAANYGYTF.

The chain's CDR3 is CASSPERGGRGDTQYF. DNA of the CDR3: TGCGCCAGCAGCCCGGAAAGGGGGGGCCGTGGAGATACGCAGTATTTT. This chain connects TRBV5-1 to TRBJ2-3; D perhaps matches TRBD2 (7 bases). The CDR3 loop spans 16 amino acids. V dropped 4 bases and J dropped 5 bases, with 20 bases sitting between them. The V gene's germline CDR1 is SGHRS and CDR2 YFSETQ. Supplemented by reference TRBV5-1 and TRBJ2-3, the full variable domain reads KAGVTQTPRYLIKTRGQQVTLSCSPISGHRSVSWYQQTPGQGLQFLFEYFSETQRNKGNFPGRFSGRQFSNSRSEMNVSTLELGDSALYLCASSPERGGRGDTQYFGPGTRLTVL.

Worth noting for this clone: One end of the junction varies from germline; a read error may be responsible. The chain is built from TRBV28 and TRBJ2-7; 11 nucleotides line up with TRBD2. The V gene's germline CDR1 is MDHEN and CDR2 SYDVKM. The CDR3 is made up of 15 amino acids. This CDR3 is CASSLGTSGRYEQCF. In DNA form, the CDR3 reads TGTGCCAGCAGTTTGGGGACTAGCGGCCGCTACGAGCAGTGCTTC.